Listed below are T cell receptor beta chains from one sample, sequenced in a study of blood T cell repertoires in COVID-19. Measured with immunoSEQ multiplex PCR; TCRdb has only the in-frame clones, and not every one. The sample lists 240,000 or so clones, roughly 91% occurring once. The specimen sequenced was PBMCs or T cells enriched from blood (not recorded which). These receptors came from a man aged 40-49 years who had recovered from COVID-19. CDR3s include the opening cysteine and the closing phenylalanine or tryptophan. A D gene is named only where the DNA matches it firmly. Size is stated for part of the rows, as once, few or many counts, or as a class when the clone is expanded.

TRBV5-5	-	TRBD1	TRBJ1-6	TGTGCCAGCAGCGCCGACAGGGGAATGTCACCCCTCCACTTT	CASSADRGMSPLHF
TRBV9	-	-	TRBJ2-1	TGTGCCAGCAGCGTAGATCCAGACACCATATACAATGAGCAGTTCTTC	CASSVDPDTIYNEQFF
TRBV6-5	few	-	TRBJ1-2	TGTGCCAGCAGCCGTACAGGAAAGGCGTATGGCTACACCTTC	CASSRTGKAYGYTF
TRBV10-3	-	TRBD2	TRBJ2-1	TGTGCCATCAGTGATTCCCGACTAGCGGGAGGCAATGAGCAGTTCTTC	CAISDSRLAGGNEQFF
TRBV15	-	-	TRBJ2-1	TGTGCCACCAGGACTAAGCGGGTCTCCTACAATGAGCAGTTCTTC	CATRTKRVSYNEQFF
TRBV14	-	TRBD2	TRBJ2-1	TGTGCCAGCAGCCAAGTGTGGACTAGCGGGAAGAAGGCTCGATATGAGCAGTTCTTC	CASSQVWTSGKKARYEQFF
TRBV11-2	-	-	TRBJ1-3	TGTGCCAGCAGCTTAGGACAGCGCTTAAACACCATATATTTT	CASSLGQRLNTIYF
TRBV10-3	-	TRBD2	TRBJ2-7	TGTGCCATCAGTGTAGGGACTAGCGGGGACGGTGAGCAGTACTTC	CAISVGTSGDGEQYF
TRBV9	-	-	TRBJ1-4	TGTGCCAGCAGCGTAGATTCAAAGCCTAATGAAAAACTGTTTTTT	CASSVDSKPNEKLFF
TRBV7-9	-	-	TRBJ1-6	TGTGCCAGCAGCTTAAGAGGACAGTCTAATTCACCCCTCCACTTT	CASSLRGQSNSPLHF
TRBV6-2/TRBV6-3	-	TRBD2	TRBJ2-3	TGTGCCAGCAGCCAACAAAGACTAGCGGGACGTCCTACGCAGTATTTT	CASSQQRLAGRPTQYF
TRBV30	few	-	TRBJ2-3	TGTGCCTGGAGTGTACTCGACAGTAGTGCAGATACGCAGTATTTT	CAWSVLDSSADTQYF
TRBV5-1	once	-	TRBJ2-1	TGCGCCAGCAGCTTGGCAGGGCAACGCTCCTACAATGAGCAGTTCTTC	CASSLAGQRSYNEQFF
TRBV6-5	-	TRBD1	TRBJ2-7	TGTGCCAGCAGCGGACAGGGGGCGCTTGAGCAGTACTTC	CASSGQGALEQYF
TRBV19	-	-	TRBJ1-2	TGTGCCAGTAGTATGGGTCAGGACTATGGCTACACCTTC	CASSMGQDYGYTF
TRBV5-4	once	TRBD2	TRBJ2-1	TGTGCCAGCAGCCCGGTTCATTTACTAGCGGTAGCCTACAATGAGCAGTTCTTC	CASSPVHLLAVAYNEQFF
TRBV5-6	-	-	TRBJ1-6	TGTGCCAGCAGCTTGGTGTTCCCAACAGGGTCACCCCTCCACTTT	CASSLVFPTGSPLHF
TRBV4-1	-	-	TRBJ1-5	TGCGCCAGCAGCCAAGAAGGGGACAAGGTTCCGGCGCAGCCCCAGCATTTT	CASSQEGDKVPAQPQHF